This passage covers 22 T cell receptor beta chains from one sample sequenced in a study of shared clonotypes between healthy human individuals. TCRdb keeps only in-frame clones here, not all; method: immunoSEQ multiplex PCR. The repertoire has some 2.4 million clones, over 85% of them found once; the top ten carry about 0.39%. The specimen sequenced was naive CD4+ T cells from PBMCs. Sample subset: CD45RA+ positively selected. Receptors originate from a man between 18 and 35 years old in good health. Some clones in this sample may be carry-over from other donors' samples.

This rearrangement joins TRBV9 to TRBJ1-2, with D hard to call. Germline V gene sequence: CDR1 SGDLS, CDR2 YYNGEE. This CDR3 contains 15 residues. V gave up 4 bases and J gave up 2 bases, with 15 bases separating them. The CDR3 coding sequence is TGTGCCAGCAGCCCCCGCCCCGGAACCAACTATGGCTACACCTTC. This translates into CASSPRPGTNYGYTF.

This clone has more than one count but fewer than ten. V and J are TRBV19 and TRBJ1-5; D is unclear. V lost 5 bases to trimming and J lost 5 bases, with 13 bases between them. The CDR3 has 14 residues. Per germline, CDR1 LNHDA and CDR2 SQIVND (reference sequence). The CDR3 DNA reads TGTGCCAGTAGTCGGTCCAGCAAGTATCAGCCCCAGCATTTT. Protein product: CASSRSSKYQPQHF.

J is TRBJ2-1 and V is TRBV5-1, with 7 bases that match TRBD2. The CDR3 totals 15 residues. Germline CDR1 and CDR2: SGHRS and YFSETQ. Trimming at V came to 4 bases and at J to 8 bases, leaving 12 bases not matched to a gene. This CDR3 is CASSPSGPPRDEQFF. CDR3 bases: TGCGCCAGCAGCCCTAGCGGACCCCCTAGGGATGAGCAGTTCTTC.

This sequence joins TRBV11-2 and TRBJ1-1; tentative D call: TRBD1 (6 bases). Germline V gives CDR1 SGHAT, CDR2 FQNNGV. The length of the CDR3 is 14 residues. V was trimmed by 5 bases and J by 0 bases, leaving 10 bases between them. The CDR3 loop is CASSHGQLNTEAFF. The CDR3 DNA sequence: TGTGCCAGCAGCCACGGACAGCTGAACACTGAAGCTTTCTTT.

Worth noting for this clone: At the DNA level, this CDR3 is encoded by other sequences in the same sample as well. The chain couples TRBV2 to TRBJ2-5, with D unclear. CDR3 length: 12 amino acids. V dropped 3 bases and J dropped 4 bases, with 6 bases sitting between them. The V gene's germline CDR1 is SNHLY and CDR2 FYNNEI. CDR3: CASSEERETQYF. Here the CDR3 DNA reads TGTGCCAGCAGTGAGGAGAGAGAGACCCAGTACTTC.

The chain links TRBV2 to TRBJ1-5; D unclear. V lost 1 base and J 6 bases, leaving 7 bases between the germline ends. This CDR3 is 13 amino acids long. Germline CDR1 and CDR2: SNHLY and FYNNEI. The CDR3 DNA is TGTGCCAGCAGTGAAGGTTTGCGTCAGCCCCAGCATTTT. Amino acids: CASSEGLRQPQHF.

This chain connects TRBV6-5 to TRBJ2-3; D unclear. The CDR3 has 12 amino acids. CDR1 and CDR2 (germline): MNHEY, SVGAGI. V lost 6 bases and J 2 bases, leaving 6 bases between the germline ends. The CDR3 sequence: CASSPTTDTQYF. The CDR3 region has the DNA TGTGCCAGCAGCCCGACCACAGATACGCAGTATTTT.

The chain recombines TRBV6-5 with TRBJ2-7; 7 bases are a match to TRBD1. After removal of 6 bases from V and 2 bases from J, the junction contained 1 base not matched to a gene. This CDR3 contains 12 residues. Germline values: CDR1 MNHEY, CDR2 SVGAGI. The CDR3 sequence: CASRGQPYEQYF. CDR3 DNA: TGTGCCAGCAGGGGACAGCCCTACGAGCAGTACTTC.

The CDR3 sequence: CASGLILGTTYEQYF. The CDR3 DNA reads TGTGCCAGCGGTCTAATTCTCGGGACAACCTACGAGCAGTACTTC. The chain uses TRBV28 and TRBJ2-7, with TRBD1 as a possible D gene (6 bases). V was clipped by 8 bases and J by 2 bases, with 19 bases between them. The CDR3 covers 15 residues. Germline V gives CDR1 MDHEN, CDR2 SYDVKM.

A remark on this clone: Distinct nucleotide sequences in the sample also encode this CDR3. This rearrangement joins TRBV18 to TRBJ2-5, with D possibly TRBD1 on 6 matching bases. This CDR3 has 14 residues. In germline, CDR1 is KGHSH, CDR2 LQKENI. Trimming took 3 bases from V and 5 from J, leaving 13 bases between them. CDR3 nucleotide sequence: TGTGCCAGCTCACCGAGTGGCAGGGGTGAGACCCAGTACTTC. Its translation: CASSPSGRGETQYF.

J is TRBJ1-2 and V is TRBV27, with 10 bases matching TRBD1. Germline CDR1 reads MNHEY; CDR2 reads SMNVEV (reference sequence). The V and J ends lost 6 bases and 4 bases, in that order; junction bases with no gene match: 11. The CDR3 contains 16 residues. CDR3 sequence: CASSQTRTGGTYGYTF. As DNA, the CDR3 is TGTGCCAGCAGCCAAACCCGGACAGGGGGTACCTATGGCTACACCTTC.

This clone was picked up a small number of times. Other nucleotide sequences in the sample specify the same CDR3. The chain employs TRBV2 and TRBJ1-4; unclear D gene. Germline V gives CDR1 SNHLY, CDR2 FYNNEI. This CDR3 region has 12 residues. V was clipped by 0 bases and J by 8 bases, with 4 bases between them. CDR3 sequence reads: CASSEAREKLFF. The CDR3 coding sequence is TGTGCCAGCAGTGAAGCGAGAGAAAAACTGTTTTTT.

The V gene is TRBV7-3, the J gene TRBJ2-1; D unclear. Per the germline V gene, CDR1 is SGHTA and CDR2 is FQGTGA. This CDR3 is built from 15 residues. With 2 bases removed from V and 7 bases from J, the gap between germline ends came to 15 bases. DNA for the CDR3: TGTGCCAGCAGCTTAGGGCTAGGTTTCTCTAATGAGCAGTTCTTC. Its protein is CASSLGLGFSNEQFF.

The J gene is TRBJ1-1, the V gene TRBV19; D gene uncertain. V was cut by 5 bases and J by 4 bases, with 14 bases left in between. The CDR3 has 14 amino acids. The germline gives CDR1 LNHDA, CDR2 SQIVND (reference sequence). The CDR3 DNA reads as TGTGCCAGTAGTTTAAAACGAATGGGCACTGAAGCTTTCTTT. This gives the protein CASSLKRMGTEAFF. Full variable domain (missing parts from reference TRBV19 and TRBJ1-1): DGGITQSPKYLFRKEGQNVTLSCEQNLNHDAMYWYRQDPGQGLRLIYYSQIVNDFQKGDIAEGYSVSREKKESFPLTVTSAQKNPTAFYLCASSLKRMGTEAFFGQGTRLTVV.

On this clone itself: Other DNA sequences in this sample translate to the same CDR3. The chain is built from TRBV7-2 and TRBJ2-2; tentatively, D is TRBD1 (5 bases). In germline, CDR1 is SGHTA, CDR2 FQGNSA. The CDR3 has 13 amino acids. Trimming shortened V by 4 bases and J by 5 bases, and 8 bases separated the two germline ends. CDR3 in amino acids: CASSSRQTGELFF. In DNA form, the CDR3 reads TGTGCCAGCAGCTCCAGACAGACCGGGGAGCTGTTTTTT.

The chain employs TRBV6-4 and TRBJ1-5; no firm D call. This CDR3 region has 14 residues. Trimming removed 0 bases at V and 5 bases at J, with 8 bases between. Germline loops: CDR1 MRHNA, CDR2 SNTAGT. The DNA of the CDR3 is TGTGCCAGCAGTGACTCGAATAGGGATCAGCCCCAGCATTTT. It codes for CASSDSNRDQPQHF.

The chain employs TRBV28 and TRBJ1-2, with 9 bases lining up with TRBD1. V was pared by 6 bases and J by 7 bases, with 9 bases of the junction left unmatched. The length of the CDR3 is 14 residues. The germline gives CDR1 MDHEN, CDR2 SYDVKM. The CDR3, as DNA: TGTGCCAGCAGCACGGGACAGGGCACGGGTGGCTACACCTTC. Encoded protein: CASSTGQGTGGYTF.

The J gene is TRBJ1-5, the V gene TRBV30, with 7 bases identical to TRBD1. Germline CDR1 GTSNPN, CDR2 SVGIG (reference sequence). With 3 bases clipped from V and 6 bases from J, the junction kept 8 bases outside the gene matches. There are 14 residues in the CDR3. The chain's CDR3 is CAWRGAGGTQPQHF. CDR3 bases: TGTGCCTGGAGGGGGGCAGGGGGAACTCAGCCCCAGCATTTT.

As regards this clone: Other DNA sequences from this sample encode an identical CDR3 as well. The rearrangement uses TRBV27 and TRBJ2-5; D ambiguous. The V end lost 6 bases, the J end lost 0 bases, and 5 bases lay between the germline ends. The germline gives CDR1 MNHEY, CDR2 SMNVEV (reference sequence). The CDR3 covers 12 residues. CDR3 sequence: CASRGNQETQYF. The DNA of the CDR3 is TGTGCCAGCAGGGGAAACCAAGAGACCCAGTACTTC.

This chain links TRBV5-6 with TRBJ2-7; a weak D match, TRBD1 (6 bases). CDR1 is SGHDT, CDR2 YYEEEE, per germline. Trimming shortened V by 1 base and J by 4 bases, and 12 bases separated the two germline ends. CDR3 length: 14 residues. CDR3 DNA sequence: TGTGCCAGCAGCTTGACAGGGAAGGGGTACGAGCAGTACTTC. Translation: CASSLTGKGYEQYF. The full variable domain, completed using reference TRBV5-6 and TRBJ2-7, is DAGVTQSPTHLIKTRGQQVTLRCSPKSGHDTVSWYQQALGQGPQFIFQYYEEEERQRGNFPDRFSGHQFPNYSSELNVNALLLGDSALYLCASSLTGKGYEQYFGPGTRLTVT.

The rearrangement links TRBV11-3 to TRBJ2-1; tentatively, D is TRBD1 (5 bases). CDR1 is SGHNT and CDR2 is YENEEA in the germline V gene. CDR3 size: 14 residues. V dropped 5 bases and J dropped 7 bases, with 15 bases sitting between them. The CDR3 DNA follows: TGTGCCAGCAGCCTAGGGGCCACGAAGAATGAGCAGTTCTTC. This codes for CASSLGATKNEQFF.

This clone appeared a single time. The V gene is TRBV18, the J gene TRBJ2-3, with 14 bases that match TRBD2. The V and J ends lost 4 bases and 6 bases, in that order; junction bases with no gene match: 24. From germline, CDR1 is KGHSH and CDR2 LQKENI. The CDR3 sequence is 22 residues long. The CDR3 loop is CASSQAGTGAGTSGRSRDTQYF. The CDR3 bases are TGTGCCAGCTCACAAGCCGGGACAGGGGCAGGGACTAGCGGGAGATCCCGGGATACGCAGTATTTT.